This T cell receptor (beta chain) is from a study of cytomegalovirus exposure and HLA in healthy donors. The PCR contained 60 Vbeta and 13 Jbeta primers. Clones were sequenced by immunoSEQ multiplex PCR, and TCRdb holds only the in-frame ones, with some missing. The sample lists more than 200,000 clones; about 80% were seen once. General study results and limits: Earlier findings revealed that most TCR beta V segments proved productive either about 90% or about 30% of the time.

The CDR3 contains 15 residues. The V end was cut by 4 bases, the J end by 4 bases, with 16 bases between. Germline CDR1 is MNHNY and CDR2 is SVGAGI (reference sequence). On this clone: Antigen: not known.

Material: PBMCs. The clonotype originates from a man aged 35-49 years in good health and CMV-seropositive. The V call is TRBV6-6, the J call TRBJ1-1; no firm D call. CDR3: CASSFWTVGSTEAFF. CDR3 nucleotide sequence: TGTGCCAGCAGTTTCTGGACGGTGGGGAGCACTGAAGCTTTCTTT.